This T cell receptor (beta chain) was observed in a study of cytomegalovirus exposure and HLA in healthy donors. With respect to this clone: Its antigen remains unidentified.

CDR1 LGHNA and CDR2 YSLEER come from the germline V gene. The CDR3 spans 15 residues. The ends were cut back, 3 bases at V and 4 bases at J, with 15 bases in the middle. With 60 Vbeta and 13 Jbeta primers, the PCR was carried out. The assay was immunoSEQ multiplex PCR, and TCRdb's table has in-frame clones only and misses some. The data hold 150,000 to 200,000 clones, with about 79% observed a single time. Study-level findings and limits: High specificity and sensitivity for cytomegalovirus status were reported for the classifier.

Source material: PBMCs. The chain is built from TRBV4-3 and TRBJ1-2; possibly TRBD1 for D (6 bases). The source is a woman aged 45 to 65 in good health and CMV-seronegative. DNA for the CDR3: TGCGCCAGCAGCCAGGTACAGGGCTCTCCCTATGGCTACACCTTC. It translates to CASSQVQGSPYGYTF.